Listed here is a single T cell receptor (beta chain). V dropped 2 bases and J dropped 0 bases, with 3 bases sitting between them. The CDR3 has 12 residues. Germline CDR1 is SGHNT and CDR2 is YYREEE (reference sequence). Sequencing used immunoSEQ multiplex PCR; TCRdb keeps in-frame clones, though not all of them. The sample carries about 73,000 clones, 84% recorded once. This sample was included in a study of OX40 agonist ivuxolimab in advanced cancers. The chain joins TRBV5-4 to TRBJ2-7; D not certain. The source of this sequence is an adult with an advanced solid tumor such as melanoma, head and neck, liver or kidney cancer. The source was CD4+ or CD8+ T cells sorted from blood, collected in a trial of the OX40 agonist ivuxolimab. CDR3 DNA: TGTGCCAGCAGCTTCAGCTCCTACGAGCAGTACTTC. Amino acid sequence: CASSFSSYEQYF.